The T cell receptor beta chain described here comes from a study of blood T cell repertoires in COVID-19 (dated by TCRdb to the early 2020s). With regard to the full study: The collaborator samples originated in the United States, Italy and Spain and spanned the acute and convalescent phases of COVID-19. The material from the prospective study consisted of cDNA or gDNA derived from T cells, B-cell-depleted T cells, or PBMCs. Deeply sampled blood TCRbeta repertoires from subjects exposed to, actively infected with, or recovered from COVID-19 were included in the dataset. A freely available public database, intended as a resource for researchers studying the immune response to SARS-CoV-2, is where the repertoires were released. Samples were obtained from the ongoing ImmuneRACE study (first 160 participants) and from 1,254 subjects provided by 6 global collaborators. Sample metadata almost always included a de-identified subject ID, COVID-19 status, age in years and sex. HLA class I and class II types, where available, came from metadata supplied by the sample provider rather than from assay-based typing.

Based on the germline V gene, the CDR1 and CDR2 sequences are SGDLS and YYNGEE. V loses 4 bases, J loses 1 base, and the germline ends lie 11 bases apart. The CDR3 contains 14 residues, cysteine and phenylalanine counted. CDR3 DNA is the only sequence kept; it has 42 bases, read in frame from the first base. Collaborating institutions collected whole blood in K2EDTA tubes following their own protocols. For TCRbeta analysis, collaborators shipped samples in one of three forms: frozen whole blood, isolated PBMCs, or DNA extracted from either of those sample types. For this clone: Its recognized antigen is unknown. No much larger clonotype is one base removed from it; base qualities were not supplied.

The immunoSEQ Assay, a bias-controlled multiplex PCR, was used to amplify TCRbeta CDR3 regions from genomic DNA. For the original study's pipeline: Nucleated cell counts per sample were estimated from amplification of reference gene primers within the assay. Sequence reads were collapsed and filtered to measure the absolute abundance of every unique TCRbeta CDR3 rearrangement. For each sample, productive Simpson clonality was calculated as the square root of Simpson's diversity index over productive rearrangements. In its TCRdb copy, this immuneACCESS table keeps in-frame sequences only and misses some clones. Where compared with another copy, unresolved V genes explain less than half of these, and the others have no known cause. The V and J calls and the clone size are those of that table, but D and trimming were determined from the DNA. The sample table lists about 130,000 clones, approximately 88% of them with a count of one. The biggest ten clones account for over 1.1% of the sample.

Overall study results and their limits: How much clinical and demographic metadata was included differed by source and by participant, and the metadata was provided uncurated.

The specimen was peripheral blood. This receptor was taken from a man in his 60s with acute or convalescent COVID-19. Recombination connected TRBV9 to TRBJ1-1; TRBD1 is a weak D gene call, 5 bases matching. The bases read TGTGCCAGCAGCAAGGGTGGACAGAACACTGAAGCTTTCTTT. It translates to CASSKGGQNTEAFF.